These 26 T cell receptor beta chains originate from one sample sequenced in a study of T cell responses to AZD1222 COVID-19 vaccine. Profiled with immunoSEQ multiplex PCR; TCRdb holds only in-frame clones, not every one. The sample lists 100,000 to 120,000 clones; 88% were seen once. Sequencing used peripheral blood, obtained on day 0 of AZD1222 vaccination. The receptors derive from an adult in good health.

This clone has just one count. This sequence joins TRBV15 and TRBJ1-1; D is ambiguous. The CDR3 covers 15 residues. V lost 3 bases, J lost 1 base, and 12 bases lay in between. CDR1 is LNHNV and CDR2 is YYDKDF in the germline V gene (reference sequence). The CDR3 sequence: CATSSPGAPNTEAFF. The CDR3 DNA reads TGTGCCACCAGCAGTCCGGGAGCTCCGAACACTGAAGCTTTCTTT. Full variable domain (rest looked up from reference TRBV15 and TRBJ1-1): DAMVIQNPRYQVTQFGKPVTLSCSQTLNHNVMYWYQQKSSQAPKLLFHYYDKDFNNEADTPDNFQSRRPNTSFCFLDIRSPGLGDTAMYLCATSSPGAPNTEAFFGQGTRLTVV.

The V gene is TRBV5-1, the J gene TRBJ1-2; 7 bases align to TRBD1. Germline V gene lookup returns CDR1 SGHRS and CDR2 YFSETQ. Germline trimming cut 3 bases from V and 3 bases from J; bases unmatched to any gene: 8. The CDR3 is 15 residues long. This CDR3 reads CASSSTKGADYGYTF. In DNA form, the CDR3 reads TGCGCCAGCAGCTCCACCAAGGGGGCTGACTATGGCTACACCTTC.

This clone was seen once. The chain is built from TRBV7-6 and TRBJ1-2, with a tentative D call TRBD1 (5 bases). V was shortened by 7 bases and J by 8 bases, with 20 bases between the two germline ends. The CDR3 spans 14 residues. Germline V gene data show CDR1 as SGHVS and CDR2 as FNYEAQ. CDR3 residues: CASTDINGGEGYTF. Here the CDR3 DNA reads TGTGCCAGCACCGACATTAACGGGGGGGAAGGCTACACCTTC.

This chain links TRBV3-1 (or the pseudogene TRBV3-2) with TRBJ1-1; D is uncertain. This CDR3 spans 17 amino acids. Germline-derived CDR1 and CDR2 are LGHDT and YNNKEL (reference sequence). V was shortened by 4 bases and J by 0 bases, with 18 bases between the two germline ends. Here the CDR3 reads CASSPIGGSRMNTEAFF. The CDR3 region has the DNA TGTGCCAGCAGCCCTATCGGAGGGAGTCGGATGAACACTGAAGCTTTCTTT.

This clone appeared once. The CDR3 protein is CASRGYRVDSPLHF. The CDR3 DNA reads TGTGCCAGCAGAGGGTACAGGGTCGATTCACCCCTCCACTTT. The chain has TRBV27 and TRBJ1-6; TRBD1 is a possible D gene (6 bases). Germline assignment: CDR1 MNHEY and CDR2 SMNVEV (reference sequence). The CDR3 loop spans 14 amino acids. V dropped 6 bases and J dropped 8 bases, with 14 bases sitting between them.

CDR3 nucleotide sequence: TGTGCCAGCAGACCTAGGGTGGGTTACAATGAGCAGTTCTTC. It codes for CASRPRVGYNEQFF. This chain links TRBV6-5 with TRBJ2-1; unclear D gene. The germline V gene encodes CDR1 MNHEY and CDR2 SVGAGI. The V and J ends lost 6 bases and 4 bases respectively, with 13 bases between them. The CDR3 sequence is 14 residues long.

The V call is TRBV24-1, the J call TRBJ2-6, with D perhaps matching TRBD2 (6 bases). CDR3 length: 13 residues. V lost 9 bases and J lost 1, with 6 bases in between. Germline-derived CDR1 and CDR2 are KGHDR and SFDVKD. CDR3 bases: TGTGCCACCGGGGGGTCTGGGGCCAACGTCCTGACTTTC. Protein sequence: CATGGSGANVLTF.

The rearrangement joins TRBV10-2 to TRBJ2-7, with D unresolved. This CDR3 has 15 amino acids. The V and J ends lost 2 bases and 1 base respectively, with 12 bases between them. Germline CDR1 reads WSHSY; CDR2 reads SAAADI. The CDR3 is CASSEGPPSSYEQYF. The CDR3 DNA reads TGCGCCAGCAGTGAGGGGCCACCGTCTTCCTACGAGCAGTACTTC.

The genes are TRBV11-3 and TRBJ1-1, with D possibly TRBD1 on 5 matching bases. The CDR3 is 16 amino acids. Trimming took off 5 bases at V and 3 bases at J, with 19 bases between the two ends. From germline, CDR1 is SGHNT and CDR2 YENEEA. Written as DNA, the CDR3 is TGTGCCAGCAGCGTCGGAAGGGGTTATGAGGACACTGAAGCTTTCTTT. Its translation is CASSVGRGYEDTEAFF.

The CDR3 region is CATSFEGGPENTEAFF. CDR3 DNA: TGTGCCACCAGCTTCGAGGGGGGGCCTGAGAACACTGAAGCTTTCTTT. The rearrangement joins TRBV15 to TRBJ1-1, with D possibly TRBD1 on 6 matching bases. The CDR3 has 16 residues. The germline CDR1 and CDR2 sequences are LNHNV and YYDKDF (reference sequence). V lost 5 bases to trimming and J lost 1 base, with 17 bases between them.

V usage is TRBV27 and J usage is TRBJ2-3; 7 bases match TRBD2. Germline lookup yields CDR1 MNHEY and CDR2 SMNVEV (reference sequence). The CDR3 has 14 residues. V dropped 4 bases and J dropped 5; count of bases not matched to a gene: 6. The CDR3 region is CASSYERGIDTQYF. As DNA, the CDR3 is TGTGCCAGCAGTTACGAGCGGGGAATAGATACGCAGTATTTT.

The rearrangement joins TRBV7-9 to TRBJ1-2; D remains ambiguous. The CDR3 extends over 14 amino acids. The germline V gene encodes CDR1 SEHNR and CDR2 FQNEAQ (reference sequence). The V end was cut by 3 bases, the J end by 0 bases, with 8 bases between. The CDR3 loop is CASSFGSTNYGYTF. CDR3 DNA: TGTGCCAGCAGCTTTGGCTCCACTAACTATGGCTACACCTTC. Using reference TRBV7-9 and TRBJ1-2 for the parts outside the CDR3, the full variable domain is DTGVSQNPRHKITKRGQNVTFRCDPISEHNRLYWYRQTLGQGPEFLTYFQNEAQLEKSRLLSDRFSAERPKGSFSTLEIQRTEQGDSAMYLCASSFGSTNYGYTFGSGTRLTVV.

The rearrangement links TRBV7-8 to TRBJ2-5, with no clear D. V was pared by 6 bases and J by 4 bases, with 12 bases between. The germline V gene encodes CDR1 SGHVS and CDR2 FQNEAQ. There are 13 residues in the CDR3. The CDR3 bases are TGTGCCAGCAGGGCAGACGAAGGAGAGACCCAGTACTTC. This gives the protein CASRADEGETQYF.

CDR3 in DNA: TGTGCCTGGAGTGTTGGGACTGTGAATTCACCCCTCCACTTT. Translating gives CAWSVGTVNSPLHF. This chain joins TRBV30 and TRBJ1-6, with a tentative D call TRBD1 (5 bases). Germline assignment: CDR1 GTSNPN and CDR2 SVGIG (reference sequence). CDR3 length equals 14 residues. Trimming stripped 0 bases from V and 7 bases from J, with 10 bases between.

The J gene is TRBJ1-6, the V gene TRBV7-6; D call uncertain. Germline assignment: CDR1 SGHVS and CDR2 FNYEAQ. The CDR3 is made up of 14 amino acids. The V end lost 6 bases, the J end lost 8 bases, and 14 bases lay between the germline ends. CDR3 DNA sequence: TGTGCCAGCAGTCTTCGGGCTGGGGATTCACCCCTCCACTTT. This codes for CASSLRAGDSPLHF.

CDR3 loop: CASSLGGTDTQYF. As DNA, the CDR3 is TGTGCCAGCAGTCTCGGTGGCACAGATACGCAGTATTTT. V usage is TRBV2 and J usage is TRBJ2-3; D gene ambiguous. The V and J ends lost 5 bases and 1 base respectively, with 7 bases between them. Per germline, CDR1 SNHLY and CDR2 FYNNEI. The CDR3 runs to 13 residues.

Points on this clone: Other DNA sequences from this sample encode an identical CDR3 as well. This chain links TRBV5-1 with TRBJ1-1; D is unresolved. The CDR3 totals 14 residues. Trimming took 1 base from V and 0 from J, leaving 7 bases between them. Per the germline V gene, CDR1 is SGHRS and CDR2 is YFSETQ. For the CDR3, the DNA is TGCGCCAGCAGCTTGAGCGACCTGAACACTGAAGCTTTCTTT. It translates to CASSLSDLNTEAFF.

This chain uses TRBV4-1 with TRBJ1-1; D is unclear. Germline V lookup: CDR1 MGHRA, CDR2 YSYEKL. CDR3 length equals 14 residues. The germline V and J ends were trimmed by 4 bases and 3 bases, with 12 bases remaining between them. The CDR3: CASSPGMKDTEAFF. The DNA for the CDR3 is TGCGCCAGCAGCCCTGGAATGAAAGACACTGAAGCTTTCTTT.

This clone was counted once. V and J are TRBV19 and TRBJ1-1; the D is unclear. CDR1 and CDR2 from the germline V gene are LNHDA and SQIVND (reference sequence). The ends were cut back, 3 bases at V and 2 bases at J, with 10 bases in the middle. This CDR3 comprises 14 residues. CDR3 in DNA: TGTGCCAGTAGTATGAGAGGGTCCAACACTGAAGCTTTCTTT. Its translation is CASSMRGSNTEAFF. Supplemented by reference TRBV19 and TRBJ1-1, the full variable domain reads DGGITQSPKYLFRKEGQNVTLSCEQNLNHDAMYWYRQDPGQGLRLIYYSQIVNDFQKGDIAEGYSVSREKKESFPLTVTSAQKNPTAFYLCASSMRGSNTEAFFGQGTRLTVV.

A single count supports this clone. This rearrangement joins TRBV29-1 to TRBJ1-1; D may be TRBD1 (5 bases). Looked up from germline, CDR1 is SQVTM and CDR2 is ANQGSEA. V was shortened by 4 bases and J by 0 bases, with 6 bases between the two germline ends. This CDR3 region has 12 residues. The CDR3 coding sequence is TGCAGCGTTGGACAGCTGAACACTGAAGCTTTCTTT. Translating gives CSVGQLNTEAFF.

The chain is built from TRBV4-2 and TRBJ1-2; tentative D call: TRBD1 (5 bases). The CDR3 sequence is 16 residues long. CDR1 is LGHNA, CDR2 YNFKEQ, per germline. V was cut by 0 bases and J by 3 bases, with 14 bases left in between. The CDR3 sequence: CASSQEAADIYYGYTF. The CDR3 bases are TGTGCCAGCAGCCAAGAGGCGGCGGACATTTACTATGGCTACACCTTC.

The genes are TRBV9 and TRBJ1-2; 8 nucleotides line up with TRBD1. The junction had 3 bases not matched to a gene; V was cut back by 3 bases and J by 2 bases. The CDR3 totals 14 residues. Germline lookup yields CDR1 SGDLS and CDR2 YYNGEE. The CDR3 sequence is CASSGRTGNYGYTF. The CDR3, as DNA: TGTGCCAGCAGCGGACGGACAGGGAACTATGGCTACACCTTC.

In this sample, this clone turned up once. The J gene is TRBJ1-2, the V gene TRBV4-1; 10 positions match TRBD1. CDR1 and CDR2 from the germline V gene are MGHRA and YSYEKL. V lost 4 bases, J lost 8 bases, and 13 bases stayed unmatched. The CDR3 sequence is 16 residues long. The CDR3 spells CASSPPPGQGLRGYTF. In DNA form, the CDR3 reads TGCGCCAGCAGCCCACCGCCGGGACAGGGGTTGAGAGGCTACACCTTC.

J is TRBJ2-7 and V is TRBV20-1; TRBD1 or TRBD2 may be the D gene (5 bases each). Trimming took 3 bases from V and 5 from J, leaving 17 bases between them. This CDR3 has 14 residues. The V gene's germline CDR1 is DFQATT and CDR2 SNEGSKA (reference sequence). The CDR3 coding sequence is TGCAGTGCTAGTCGGCGCAGGGTGGAGGACGAGCAGTACTTC. Translated, it gives CSASRRRVEDEQYF.

V is TRBV2 and J is TRBJ1-3, with 7 bases identical to TRBD1. V dropped 6 bases and J dropped 4; count of bases not matched to a gene: 9. The CDR3 is 15 amino acids. Germline CDR1 reads SNHLY; CDR2 reads FYNNEI. The CDR3, as DNA: TGTGCCAGCAGACCTCGGGGACAGAAGGGAAACACCATATATTTT. Amino acid sequence: CASRPRGQKGNTIYF.

The chain has TRBV7-9 and TRBJ2-7, with 7 bases matching TRBD1. This CDR3 contains 16 residues. Trimming cost V 2 bases and J 3 bases; bases outside gene matches: 10. Germline V gene data show CDR1 as SEHNR and CDR2 as FQNEAQ (reference sequence). CDR3 nucleotides: TGTGCCAGCAGCTTAAGGCCTGACAGGGCCCTCTACGAGCAGTACTTC. Translation gives CASSLRPDRALYEQYF.